The present TCR beta chain was sequenced within a study of regulatory T cells in long-lasting Graves disease. J lost 0 bases, V lost 8 bases, and 12 bases had no gene match. CDR1 MNHEY and CDR2 SVGEGT come from the germline V gene. The CDR3 has 16 amino acids. As for time point: newly diagnosed GD, antithyroid drugs for less than 3 months. Preparation of the TCR library used RNA extracted from PBMCs. Patients met American Thyroid Association criteria for Graves' disease. The collection involved drawing 8.5 to 9 milliliters of peripheral blood into EDTA tubes. General study points: Researchers examined only peripheral blood and not thyroid tissue. Preferential use of TRBV28, TRBJ1-2 and TRBJ2-5 was seen in persistent disease.

For this clonotype: Its antigen is not identified.

Arm-PCR with iRepertoire HTBI primers amplified the CDR3 regions for these TCR beta libraries. MiXCR, applied by TCRdb to the multiplex PCR reads, yields one record per CDR3 protein. The sample has 200,000 to 250,000 distinct CDR3 sequences, just over 20% seen once. The source of this sequence is a female donor with Graves disease. This specimen was peripheral blood mononuclear cells (PBMCs), taken at new diagnosis, from a patient treated with antithyroid drugs. The rearrangement links TRBV6-2 or TRBV6-3 to TRBJ1-1; 7 bases agree with TRBD1. This chain's CDR3 is CASRPPGTAMNTEAFF. CDR3 sequence (DNA): TGTGCCAGCCGTCCGCCCGGGACAGCGATGAACACTGAAGCTTTCTTT.